These 26 T cell receptor beta chains came from one sample sequenced in a study of immune evolution from preneoplasia to lung adenocarcinoma. Assay used: immunoSEQ multiplex PCR; TCRdb lists only in-frame clones, some missing. The sample lists some 9,000 clones, more than 75% seen once, with around 12% in the top ten. Sequenced input: FFPE lung adenocarcinoma in situ tissue. The source is an older person with lung adenocarcinoma.

The gene calls are TRBV18 and TRBJ2-3, with 7 bases matching TRBD2. V lost 3 bases to trimming and J lost 10 bases; unmatched junction nucleotides: 13. The CDR3 has 15 amino acids. Germline V CDR1 and CDR2: KGHSH, LQKENI. CDR3 coding DNA: TGTGCCAGCTCACCCGAGCGGGGCCCCGGCAAGGCGCAGTATTTT. Its translation: CASSPERGPGKAQYF.

As DNA, the CDR3 is TGTGCCAGCAGCTCGGGGAGGCAAGAGACCCAGTACTTC. Translating it yields CASSSGRQETQYF. This sequence joins TRBV7-2 and TRBJ2-5, with D possibly being TRBD2 (6 bases). The CDR3 is 13 amino acids. Per the germline V gene, CDR1 is SGHTA and CDR2 is FQGNSA. V was pared by 4 bases and J by 2 bases, with 8 bases between.

In this sample, this clone turned up once. This chain links TRBV11-2 with TRBJ2-2; 7 positions match TRBD2. The CDR3 has 15 residues. Germline loops: CDR1 SGHAT, CDR2 FQNNGV. With V trimmed by 3 bases and J by 4 bases, 5 bases remained unmatched. CDR3: CASSFHSGSTGELFF. Here the CDR3 DNA reads TGTGCCAGCAGCTTTCATAGCGGGTCCACCGGGGAGCTGTTTTTT.

This clone was seen a handful of times. The chain uses TRBV19 and TRBJ1-2; no clear D gene. V was cut by 10 bases and J by 2 bases, with 14 bases left in between. From germline, CDR1 is LNHDA and CDR2 SQIVND (reference sequence). The CDR3 covers 13 residues. The CDR3 region has the DNA TGTGCCACCACAGATAAACTAAACTATGGCTACACCTTC. Amino acid sequence: CATTDKLNYGYTF.

CDR3 in amino acids: CASREGANTGELFF. The CDR3 coding sequence is TGCGCCAGCAGGGAGGGGGCAAACACCGGGGAGCTGTTTTTT. The V and J genes are TRBV5-1 and TRBJ2-2, with a possible D match to TRBD1 (7 bases). This CDR3 contains 14 residues. V lost 5 bases to trimming and J lost 2 bases, with 10 bases between them. CDR1 and CDR2 from the germline V gene are SGHRS and YFSETQ.

The chain employs TRBV28 and TRBJ2-3; D is possibly TRBD1 or TRBD2 (6 bases each). The germline gives CDR1 MDHEN, CDR2 SYDVKM. There are 15 residues in the CDR3. Between the trimmed V and J ends, which lost 4 bases and 2 bases, there was a span of 13 bases. The CDR3 DNA reads as TGTGCCAGCAGTTCGGGGGCGCAAGACACAGATACGCAGTATTTT. It is translated as CASSSGAQDTDTQYF.

The chain uses TRBV11-2 and TRBJ2-7; the match to TRBD1 covers 8 bases. Losses at the gene ends were 5 bases for V and 4 bases for J; bases not matched to a gene: 16. The germline V gene has CDR1 SGHAT and CDR2 FQNNGV. The CDR3 has 17 residues. The CDR3 nucleotides are TGTGCCAGCAGCCCCACGCCATCCAGGGGGCGCCCATACGAGCAGTACTTC. Translation: CASSPTPSRGRPYEQYF.

The chain has TRBV19 and TRBJ1-1, with D possibly matching TRBD1 (6 bases). V lost 6 bases and J lost 0, with 17 bases in between. The germline CDR1 and CDR2 sequences are LNHDA and SQIVND (reference sequence). This CDR3 is built from 16 residues. The CDR3 is CASRPRQVPVNTEAFF. The DNA for the CDR3 is TGTGCCAGTAGGCCCCGACAGGTGCCCGTGAACACTGAAGCTTTCTTT.

The J gene is TRBJ1-3, the V gene TRBV18; no definite D call. V was pared by 3 bases and J by 2 bases, with 14 bases between. CDR1 is KGHSH and CDR2 is LQKENI in the germline V gene. The CDR3 contains 16 residues. The CDR3 is CASSPPSPATGNTIYF. The CDR3 DNA reads as TGTGCCAGCTCACCTCCTTCCCCGGCAACTGGAAACACCATATATTTT.

The V call is TRBV7-9, the J call TRBJ2-1; 8 bases are a match to TRBD2. Germline trimming cut 3 bases from V and 6 bases from J; bases unmatched to any gene: 4. This CDR3 region has 14 residues. Germline V gene sequence: CDR1 SEHNR, CDR2 FQNEAQ (reference sequence). CDR3 sequence reads: CASSFSGISNEQFF. CDR3 sequence (DNA): TGTGCCAGCAGCTTTAGCGGGATCAGCAATGAGCAGTTCTTC.

V and J are TRBV5-1 and TRBJ2-5; D might be TRBD2 (5 bases). Deletions cut 0 bases from V and 4 bases from J, with 10 bases between. Germline-derived CDR1 and CDR2 are SGHRS and YFSETQ. The CDR3 extends over 14 amino acids. This CDR3 is CASSLELGGETQYF. The CDR3 bases are TGCGCCAGCAGCTTGGAACTAGGAGGAGAGACCCAGTACTTC.

V usage is TRBV9 and J usage is TRBJ2-5; perhaps TRBD1 as D (6 bases). The CDR3 runs 15 residues. Germline CDR1 SGDLS, CDR2 YYNGEE. Trimming stripped 4 bases from V and 1 base from J, with 14 bases between. The CDR3 here is CASSTTGQPQETQYF. CDR3 in DNA: TGTGCCAGCAGCACTACAGGACAGCCCCAAGAGACCCAGTACTTC.

The chain recombines TRBV27 with TRBJ1-6; D is unclear. This CDR3 is built from 16 residues. V lost 7 bases, J lost 2 bases, and 15 bases lay in between. Per germline, CDR1 MNHEY and CDR2 SMNVEV (reference sequence). Written as DNA, the CDR3 is TGTGCCAGCACCTCCCTGGGGAGGGCCTATAATTCACCCCTCCACTTT. This encodes CASTSLGRAYNSPLHF.

In this sample, this clone turned up once. This chain joins TRBV6-5 and TRBJ1-3; D is perhaps TRBD1 (5 bases). The CDR3 consists of 13 residues. CDR1 is MNHEY and CDR2 is SVGAGI in the germline V gene. V was shortened by 7 bases and J by 1 base, with 8 bases between the two germline ends. Here the CDR3 DNA reads TGTGCCAGCAAAACAGGTTCTGGAAACACCATATATTTT. This encodes CASKTGSGNTIYF.

The chain joins TRBV5-4 to TRBJ2-7; TRBD2 aligns across 7 bases. J gave up 3 bases and V 5 bases, and 8 bases lay outside the gene matches. This CDR3 has 14 residues. CDR1 and CDR2 (germline): SGHNT, YYREEE (reference sequence). The CDR3 region has the DNA TGTGCCAGCAGAGTGGGCGGGGGTGACTACGAGCAGTACTTC. Its protein product is CASRVGGGDYEQYF.

The rearrangement links TRBV18 to TRBJ2-5; no firm D call. The CDR3 is 12 residues long. Germline loops: CDR1 KGHSH, CDR2 LQKENI. V gave up 2 bases and J gave up 1 base, with 2 bases separating them. CDR3 amino acids: CASSPSQETQYF. The CDR3 DNA is TGTGCCAGCTCACCAAGCCAAGAGACCCAGTACTTC.

This clone occurred once. The chain carries TRBV4-1 and TRBJ2-2; D is possibly TRBD1 (5 bases). The length of the CDR3 is 20 residues. Deletions cut 2 bases from V and 3 bases from J, with 25 bases between. CDR1 and CDR2 (germline): MGHRA, YSYEKL. The CDR3 nucleotides read TGCGCCAGCAGCCAATTGTCCGCTCTCAGGGTCTTTGGGGACACCGGGGAGCTGTTTTTT. Protein sequence: CASSQLSALRVFGDTGELFF.

This sequence joins TRBV10-3 and TRBJ1-1; D unclear. The germline V gene encodes CDR1 ENHRY and CDR2 SYGVKD. This CDR3 spans 13 amino acids. V lost 7 bases to trimming and J lost 6 bases, with 15 bases between them. DNA for the CDR3: TGTGCCATCAAGGACTCACAAGCCTCTGAAGCTTTCTTT. Translating it yields CAIKDSQASEAFF.

The rearrangement links TRBV7-8 to TRBJ2-1, with D possibly TRBD2 on 6 matching bases. Germline V gives CDR1 SGHVS, CDR2 FQNEAQ. The CDR3 covers 13 residues. Deletions cut 3 bases from V and 7 bases from J, with 10 bases between. CDR3 amino acids: CASSLGLGNEQFF. CDR3 bases: TGTGCCAGCAGCTTGGGACTGGGGAATGAGCAGTTCTTC.

The sample holds a few counts of this clone. The J gene is TRBJ2-1, the V gene TRBV7-2, with D perhaps matching TRBD1 or TRBD2 (6 bases each). The CDR3 has 13 amino acids. Per germline, CDR1 SGHTA and CDR2 FQGNSA. V was shortened by 6 bases and J by 9 bases, with 15 bases between the two germline ends. The CDR3 is CASSWGAQGEQFF. The CDR3 DNA follows: TGTGCCAGCAGTTGGGGGGCCCAGGGTGAGCAGTTCTTC. The variable domain in full, with the rest retrieved from reference TRBV7-2 and TRBJ2-1, is GAGVSQSPSNKVTEKGKDVELRCDPISGHTALYWYRQSLGQGLEFLIYFQGNSAPDKSGLPSDRFSAERTGGSVSTLTIQRTQQEDSAVYLCASSWGAQGEQFFGPGTRLTVL.

The chain uses TRBV2 and TRBJ2-3, with D possibly being TRBD2 (6 bases). The germline gives CDR1 SNHLY, CDR2 FYNNEI. Trimming stripped 3 bases from V and 7 bases from J, with 14 bases between. The CDR3 is 14 residues long. The CDR3 DNA follows: TGTGCCAGCAGTGACGGGGGATCGGTGAATACGCAGTATTTT. It encodes CASSDGGSVNTQYF.

The chain couples TRBV10-3 to TRBJ1-1, with TRBD1 as a possible D gene (5 bases). CDR1 ENHRY and CDR2 SYGVKD come from the germline V gene. The CDR3 extends over 12 amino acids. Trimming removed 0 bases from V and 10 bases from J, with 9 bases in between. CDR3 sequence reads: CAISESEGLAFF. CDR3 nucleotide sequence: TGTGCCATCAGTGAGTCGGAGGGGTTAGCTTTCTTT.

This chain connects TRBV28 to TRBJ1-2; 7 positions agree with TRBD1. CDR1 MDHEN and CDR2 SYDVKM come from the germline V gene. V gave up 1 base and J gave up 1 base; unmatched junction bases: 9. This CDR3 contains 17 residues. The CDR3 here is CASSLYTPRDSNYGYTF. The CDR3, as DNA: TGTGCCAGCAGTTTATACACCCCCCGGGACAGTAACTATGGCTACACCTTC.

This sequence joins TRBV5-1 and TRBJ2-2; D not resolved. Germline lookup yields CDR1 SGHRS and CDR2 YFSETQ. Trimming left V 2 bases short and J 8 bases short, with 16 bases between. The CDR3 has 15 residues. CDR3 sequence (DNA): TGCGCCAGCAGCTTTGGCCGTACTACCCCGGGGGAGCTGTTTTTT. It specifies CASSFGRTTPGELFF.

The V gene is TRBV7-2, the J gene TRBJ2-3, with D hard to call. The CDR3 is 12 residues long. The germline V and J ends were trimmed by 4 bases and 5 bases, with 7 bases remaining between them. Germline loops: CDR1 SGHTA, CDR2 FQGNSA. CDR3 amino acids: CASSSYLDTQYF. CDR3 coding DNA: TGTGCCAGCAGCTCCTATCTAGATACGCAGTATTTT.

CDR3 sequence (DNA): TGTGCCAGCACAGGGGTTTATAGTGAAGCTTTCTTT. Residues: CASTGVYSEAFF. The V and J genes are TRBV6-5 and TRBJ1-1; D may be TRBD1 (6 bases). The V end was cut by 7 bases, the J end by 7 bases, with 13 bases between. Germline loops: CDR1 MNHEY, CDR2 SVGAGI. The length of the CDR3 is 12 residues.